Listed here are 22 T cell receptor beta chains from one sample, sequenced in a study of CD8+ T cells in alopecia areata. Following RNA extraction, reverse transcription yielded cDNA that acted as the sequencing template. Method: immunoSEQ multiplex PCR; TCRdb's copy keeps in-frame clones and lacks some. The table shows about 130,000 clones, with roughly 50% occurring only once. Treatment indicated: oral pan-JAK inhibitor, 5-10 mg twice daily. Sequencing was performed on CD8+ T cells sorted from blood, taken at week 4, from a patient treated with tofacitinib. All receptors come from a human donor with alopecia areata.

The V gene is TRBV30, the J gene TRBJ2-1; D possibly corresponds to TRBD1 (6 bases). The germline gives CDR1 GTSNPN, CDR2 SVGIG (reference sequence). The CDR3 is made up of 13 amino acids. Trimming pared 0 bases from V and 6 bases from J, leaving 9 bases between. The CDR3 is CAWSVGHGNEQFF. CDR3 bases: TGTGCCTGGAGTGTGGGACACGGCAATGAGCAGTTCTTC. Drawing the rest from reference TRBV30 and TRBJ2-1, the complete variable domain is SQTIHQWPATLVQPVGSPLSLECTVEGTSNPNLYWYRQAAGRGLQLLFYSVGIGQISSEVPQNLSASRPQDRQFILSSKKLLLSDSGFYLCAWSVGHGNEQFFGPGTRLTVL.

V is TRBV27 and J is TRBJ2-5, with D hard to call. Germline CDR1 MNHEY, CDR2 SMNVEV (reference sequence). This CDR3 is 15 amino acids long. Trimming removed 5 bases from V and 2 bases from J, with 15 bases in between. Here the CDR3 DNA reads TGTGCCAGCAGTCCTGCCGGGCAAAGGCAAGAGACCCAGTACTTC. Translation: CASSPAGQRQETQYF.

This clone was detected a few times. In DNA, the CDR3 is TGCAGCGGACTAGCTGGCACCGGGGAGCTGTTTTTT. This sequence encodes CSGLAGTGELFF. The chain recombines TRBV29-1 with TRBJ2-2, with 7 bases lining up with TRBD2. Germline CDR1 is SQVTM and CDR2 is ANQGSEA. With 7 bases clipped from V and 4 bases from J, the junction kept 3 bases outside the gene matches. This CDR3 contains 12 residues.

For this clone: The same CDR3 arises from other DNA sequences in this sample as well. The rearrangement links TRBV18 to TRBJ2-7; 12 bases line up with TRBD1. This CDR3 has 16 residues. The germline CDR1 and CDR2 sequences are KGHSH and LQKENI. Trimming took 0 bases from V and 4 from J; bases not matched to a gene: 4. The CDR3 loop reads CASSPPPGQGAYEQYF. The CDR3 region has the DNA TGTGCCAGCTCACCACCGCCGGGACAGGGGGCATACGAGCAGTACTTC.

In this sample, this clone turned up a few times. V gene TRBV4-2 combines with J gene TRBJ1-5; 9 bases line up with TRBD1. Germline trimming cut 5 bases from V and 5 bases from J; bases unmatched to any gene: 4. CDR1 LGHNA and CDR2 YNFKEQ come from the germline V gene. The CDR3 loop spans 14 amino acids. CDR3 residues: CASSSRQGDQPQHF. CDR3 sequence (DNA): TGTGCCAGCAGCTCGCGACAGGGGGATCAGCCCCAGCATTTT.

This rearrangement joins TRBV30 to TRBJ1-6, with D possibly matching TRBD1 (6 bases). V was clipped by 1 base and J by 4 bases, with 14 bases between them. The germline V gene encodes CDR1 GTSNPN and CDR2 SVGIG (reference sequence). The CDR3 sequence is 16 residues long. The CDR3 spells CAWSGQAAVYNSPLHF. For the CDR3, the DNA is TGTGCCTGGAGTGGACAGGCAGCCGTTTATAATTCACCCCTCCACTTT.

The chain combines TRBV5-1 with TRBJ1-6, with D unresolved. V was clipped by 4 bases and J by 3 bases, with 11 bases between them. CDR1 and CDR2 (germline): SGHRS, YFSETQ. This CDR3 spans 15 amino acids. The CDR3 spells CASSRETYYNSPLHF. CDR3 sequence (DNA): TGCGCCAGCAGCCGTGAAACGTACTATAATTCACCCCTCCACTTT.

About this clone itself: A much larger clonotype is one base distant, so this may be a read error. The V gene is TRBV9, the J gene TRBJ1-1, with no clear D. The CDR3 is made up of 13 amino acids. Trimming cost V 0 bases and J 1 base, with 4 bases left between them. Germline-derived CDR1 and CDR2 are SGDLS and YYNGEE. The DNA of the CDR3 is TGTGCCAGCAGCGTAGCCGGGAACACTGAAGCTTTCTTT. Protein product: CASSVAGNTEAFF.

This clone has more than one count but fewer than ten. J is TRBJ2-1 and V is TRBV7-9; 8 nucleotides line up with TRBD1. The germline CDR1 and CDR2 sequences are SEHNR and FQNEAQ (reference sequence). The V and J ends lost 0 bases and 7 bases, in that order; junction bases with no gene match: 5. This CDR3 comprises 15 residues. This chain's CDR3 is CASSLATGEWNEQFF. The DNA for the CDR3 is TGTGCCAGCAGCTTAGCGACAGGGGAGTGGAATGAGCAGTTCTTC.

Of note for this clone: The identical CDR3 is also encoded by other nucleotide sequences in the sample. The V call is TRBV27, the J call TRBJ2-3; possible D gene TRBD1, 5 bases. The CDR3 is 16 residues long. Germline V gene sequence: CDR1 MNHEY, CDR2 SMNVEV (reference sequence). The V gene lost 0 bases and the J gene lost 1 base, with 11 bases spanning the gap. Written as DNA, the CDR3 is TGTGCCAGCAGTTTATCTCCAGGGTCAGGCACAGATACGCAGTATTTT. Translated: CASSLSPGSGTDTQYF.

The V call is TRBV15, the J call TRBJ2-1; perhaps TRBD2 as D (6 bases). The CDR3 has 14 residues. The V end was cut by 0 bases, the J end by 7 bases, with 10 bases between. Germline CDR1 LNHNV, CDR2 YYDKDF (reference sequence). CDR3 sequence: CATSREEGRNEQFF. The CDR3, as DNA: TGTGCCACCAGCAGAGAGGAGGGTCGAAATGAGCAGTTCTTC. The entire variable domain, with the rest obtained from reference TRBV15 and TRBJ2-1, is as follows: DAMVIQNPRYQVTQFGKPVTLSCSQTLNHNVMYWYQQKSSQAPKLLFHYYDKDFNNEADTPDNFQSRRPNTSFCFLDIRSPGLGDTAMYLCATSREEGRNEQFFGPGTRLTVL.

The gene calls are TRBV5-6 and TRBJ1-1; D is unclear. The CDR3 consists of 13 residues. V lost 5 bases and J lost 1, with 9 bases in between. Germline lookup yields CDR1 SGHDT and CDR2 YYEEEE. CDR3 amino acids: CASSYLANTEAFF. CDR3 nucleotide sequence: TGTGCCAGCAGTTACCTGGCGAACACTGAAGCTTTCTTT.

This chain joins TRBV5-4 and TRBJ2-3; 7 bases fit TRBD1. Germline V gene sequence: CDR1 SGHNT, CDR2 YYREEE (reference sequence). J lost 6 bases, V lost 1 base, and 8 bases had no gene match. The CDR3 length is 15 residues. The DNA of the CDR3 is TGTGCCAGCAGCTTGAGGACAGGCGGCGTGGATACGCAGTATTTT. The encoded protein is CASSLRTGGVDTQYF.

This clone was counted a single time. The genes are TRBV13 and TRBJ2-5; weak D call: TRBD1 (6 bases). In germline, CDR1 is PRHDT, CDR2 FYEKMQ (reference sequence). Trimming took 0 bases from V and 7 from J, leaving 15 bases between them. This CDR3 is 15 amino acids long. This CDR3 is CASSLGQGSWRTQYF. In DNA, the CDR3 is TGTGCCAGCAGCTTAGGACAGGGAAGTTGGAGGACCCAGTACTTC.

This clone was counted a single time. The genes are TRBV6-6 and TRBJ2-5, with D maybe TRBD2 (6 bases). Germline assignment: CDR1 MNHNY and CDR2 SVGAGI (reference sequence). The V and J ends lost 0 bases and 1 base respectively, with 12 bases between them. CDR3 length: 16 residues. CDR3 region: CASSYSGEGLQETQYF. CDR3 DNA: TGTGCCAGCAGTTACTCGGGAGAGGGACTCCAAGAGACCCAGTACTTC.

This clone was detected a few times. V is TRBV7-8 and J is TRBJ2-5; 7 nucleotides align to TRBD2. There are 15 residues in the CDR3. Trimming at V came to 1 base and at J to 5 bases, leaving 7 bases not matched to a gene. Germline CDR1 reads SGHVS; CDR2 reads FQNEAQ. The CDR3 protein is CASSLVGEGMETQYF. The DNA of the CDR3 is TGTGCCAGCAGCTTAGTAGGGGAGGGAATGGAGACCCAGTACTTC.

Concerning this clone itself: The same CDR3 can be traced to other DNA sequences in this sample. The chain uses TRBV27 and TRBJ2-1; D gene unclear. Germline V CDR1 and CDR2: MNHEY, SMNVEV (reference sequence). V shed 5 bases and J shed 9 bases, with 11 bases lying between them. The CDR3 consists of 12 residues. CDR3 amino acids: CASSPARPEQFF. DNA of the CDR3: TGTGCCAGCAGTCCGGCAAGGCCTGAGCAGTTCTTC.

This CDR3 is CASSYNPNGSDGYTF. The CDR3 DNA reads as TGTGCCAGCAGTTATAACCCTAACGGGTCGGACGGCTACACCTTC. The V call is TRBV6-5, the J call TRBJ1-2; no definite D call. Trimming removed 3 bases from V and 8 bases from J, with 19 bases in between. Germline loops: CDR1 MNHEY, CDR2 SVGAGI. This CDR3 contains 15 residues.

This clone was detected only a few times. The chain has TRBV6-4 and TRBJ2-3; D ambiguous. The CDR3 has 13 residues. Germline V gene lookup returns CDR1 MRHNA and CDR2 SNTAGT. The ends were cut back, 4 bases at V and 3 bases at J, with 8 bases in the middle. The CDR3 protein is CASSGGNTDTQYF. In DNA form, the CDR3 reads TGTGCCAGCAGTGGAGGTAATACAGATACGCAGTATTTT.

This clone is labeled medium-sized (0.01 to 0.1%). The chain uses TRBV6-6 and TRBJ1-2, with D perhaps matching TRBD1 (6 bases). This CDR3 spans 12 amino acids. Germline V gene data show CDR1 as MNHNY and CDR2 as SVGAGI (reference sequence). Deletions cut 11 bases from V and 6 bases from J, with 16 bases between. CDR3 region: CAGEGELDGYTF. The CDR3 DNA reads as TGTGCCGGGGAGGGGGAATTGGATGGCTACACCTTC.

About this clone: Other nucleotide sequences from this sample produce the same CDR3. This sequence joins TRBV29-1 and TRBJ2-7, with D possibly TRBD1 on 6 matching bases. CDR1 and CDR2 (germline): SQVTM, ANQGSEA. The CDR3 spans 12 residues. Trimming pared 6 bases from V and 3 bases from J, leaving 12 bases between. The CDR3 spells CSVEDSFYEQYF. DNA for the CDR3: TGCAGCGTGGAGGACAGCTTCTACGAGCAGTACTTC.

This clone was counted a few times. The chain couples TRBV5-5 to TRBJ2-6; 8 positions match TRBD1. Losses at the gene ends were 0 bases for V and 0 bases for J; bases not matched to a gene: 8. The germline V gene encodes CDR1 SGHKS and CDR2 YYEKEE (reference sequence). The CDR3 has 19 residues. The CDR3, as DNA: TGTGCCAGCAGCTTGGGACAGGGGCGCACCTACTCTGGGGCCAACGTCCTGACTTTC. It translates to CASSLGQGRTYSGANVLTF.